The next 32 T cell receptor beta chains were all read from a single sample in a study of blood T cell repertoires in COVID-19. The protocol was immunoSEQ multiplex PCR, while the TCRdb copy is restricted to in-frame clones and leaves out a portion. The data contain 30,000 to 40,000 clones, around 87% of them singletons. The sequenced sample was peripheral blood. The receptors derive from a man in his sixties with acute or convalescent COVID-19.

This clone came up once. The gene calls are TRBV10-3 and TRBJ2-5; tentatively, D is TRBD2 (6 bases). The germline V and J ends were trimmed by 0 bases and 2 bases, with 7 bases remaining between them. The CDR3 is 14 amino acids. Germline assignment: CDR1 ENHRY and CDR2 SYGVKD. The CDR3 nucleotides are TGTGCCATCAGTGAGTCCGGGAGACAAGAGACCCAGTACTTC. Protein sequence: CAISESGRQETQYF.

The chain joins TRBV9 to TRBJ2-3; TRBD1 might be the D (5 bases). Germline V gene sequence: CDR1 SGDLS, CDR2 YYNGEE. V gave up 2 bases and J gave up 4 bases, with 11 bases separating them. CDR3 length: 14 amino acids. Here the CDR3 DNA reads TGTGCCAGCAGCGTCAGACAGCCGCCAGATACGCAGTATTTT. Translating it yields CASSVRQPPDTQYF.

This chain links TRBV5-1 with TRBJ2-3; 9 nucleotides agree with TRBD2. The CDR3 runs to 16 residues. J lost 3 bases, V lost 4 bases, and 9 bases had no gene match. CDR1 is SGHRS and CDR2 is YFSETQ in the germline V gene. This CDR3 is CASSLKGAGGTDTQYF. The CDR3 nucleotides are TGCGCCAGCAGCCTGAAGGGGGCGGGAGGGACAGATACGCAGTATTTT.

This chain connects TRBV10-2 to TRBJ1-2; 9 bases match TRBD1. The V gene's germline CDR1 is WSHSY and CDR2 SAAADI. The V gene end was trimmed by 3 bases and the J gene end by 5 bases; junction bases not matched to a gene: 7. This CDR3 is built from 15 residues. CDR3 sequence: CASSDLGQGRYGYTF. Written as DNA, the CDR3 is TGCGCCAGCAGTGATCTAGGACAGGGGAGGTATGGCTACACCTTC.

This clone is a singleton in its sample. In DNA, the CDR3 is TGTGCCAGCAGATCGGAATCGGGGGTGGATTCACCCCTCCACTTT. Its translation is CASRSESGVDSPLHF. The rearrangement joins TRBV2 to TRBJ1-6, with D perhaps matching TRBD1 (5 bases). V lost 6 bases, J lost 8 bases, and 17 bases lay in between. Germline CDR1 SNHLY, CDR2 FYNNEI. The CDR3 is 15 amino acids.

J is TRBJ1-5 and V is TRBV28, with D possibly matching TRBD1 (5 bases). Looked up from germline, CDR1 is MDHEN and CDR2 is SYDVKM. V lost 4 bases and J lost 5, with 9 bases in between. The CDR3 is made up of 13 amino acids. CDR3 residues: CASSYGAYQPQHF. The CDR3 DNA follows: TGTGCCAGCAGTTATGGGGCCTATCAGCCCCAGCATTTT.

The V call is TRBV5-1, the J call TRBJ2-2, with TRBD1 as a possible D gene (5 bases). The CDR3 consists of 15 residues. V lost 0 bases and J 4 bases, leaving 10 bases between the germline ends. Germline V lookup: CDR1 SGHRS, CDR2 YFSETQ. The CDR3 DNA is TGCGCCAGCAGCTTGGACAGGCCGAGCACCGGGGAGCTGTTTTTT. It is translated as CASSLDRPSTGELFF.

The chain combines TRBV5-5 with TRBJ2-6; tentatively, D is TRBD2 (5 bases). CDR1 is SGHKS, CDR2 YYEKEE, per germline (reference sequence). The CDR3 has 16 amino acids. V lost 4 bases, J lost 2 bases, and 13 bases lay in between. CDR3 coding DNA: TGTGCCAGCAGCATATCGCGGGTGCCTGGGGCCAACGTCCTGACTTTC. The encoded protein is CASSISRVPGANVLTF.

The chain combines TRBV10-3 with TRBJ2-7, with 9 nucleotides matching TRBD2. J gave up 4 bases and V 0 bases, and 4 bases lay outside the gene matches. The CDR3 covers 15 residues. Germline loops: CDR1 ENHRY, CDR2 SYGVKD. The CDR3 spells CAISESGSGSYEQYF. The DNA for the CDR3 is TGTGCCATCAGTGAGTCCGGTAGCGGGAGTTACGAGCAGTACTTC.

V is TRBV27 and J is TRBJ1-5; possibly TRBD1 for D (6 bases). V lost 6 bases and J 6 bases, leaving 18 bases between the germline ends. Germline V gives CDR1 MNHEY, CDR2 SMNVEV (reference sequence). The CDR3 loop spans 15 amino acids. The CDR3 region has the DNA TGTGCCAGCAGCGCAAGACCGGGACATATTCAGCCCCAGCATTTT. It specifies CASSARPGHIQPQHF.

This clone has only a few counts. V and J are TRBV10-3 and TRBJ2-1; D is unresolved. Trimming shortened V by 0 bases and J by 5 bases, and 2 bases separated the two germline ends. Germline CDR1 and CDR2: ENHRY and SYGVKD. CDR3 size: 12 residues. DNA for the CDR3: TGTGCCATCAGTGAGTCTAACAATGAGCAGTTCTTC. It is translated as CAISESNNEQFF.

This chain joins TRBV6-2 or TRBV6-3 and TRBJ2-1, with 7 positions matching TRBD1. The length of the CDR3 is 13 residues. Trimming cost V 6 bases and J 9 bases; bases outside gene matches: 8. In germline, CDR1 is MNHEY, CDR2 SVGEGT. Here the CDR3 reads CASSRTGSGEQFF. In DNA, the CDR3 is TGTGCCAGCAGCCGGACAGGTTCTGGTGAGCAGTTCTTC.

V usage is TRBV4-1 and J usage is TRBJ1-2; 7 bases agree with TRBD1. J was trimmed by 8 bases and V by 1 base; bases with no gene match: 7. The length of the CDR3 is 14 residues. Germline V gene sequence: CDR1 MGHRA, CDR2 YSYEKL. This chain's CDR3 is CASSQGSTGSGYTF. The CDR3 nucleotides are TGCGCCAGCAGCCAAGGCTCGACAGGGTCGGGCTACACCTTC.

The CDR3 DNA is TGTGCCAGCAGTGTTGGCTTCTCTGGAAACACCATATATTTT. Its protein is CASSVGFSGNTIYF. V and J are TRBV28 and TRBJ1-3; D ambiguous. V was pared by 5 bases and J by 0 bases, with 8 bases between. The CDR3 extends over 14 amino acids. Per germline, CDR1 MDHEN and CDR2 SYDVKM.

This CDR3 is CARSPDSDSSYEQYF. CDR3 nucleotide sequence: TGTGCCAGAAGCCCAGACTCCGACAGCTCCTACGAGCAGTACTTC. The genes are TRBV5-3 and TRBJ2-7, with D possibly TRBD1 on 5 matching bases. TRBV5-3 is an ORF; its function is uncertain. The CDR3 sequence is 15 residues long. The V gene lost 4 bases and the J gene lost 0 bases, with 14 bases spanning the gap.

This clone has just one count. The gene calls are TRBV7-8 and TRBJ2-7; 13 bases map to TRBD2. The CDR3 is made up of 17 amino acids. CDR1 and CDR2 (germline): SGHVS, FQNEAQ. The J segment lost 4 bases and the V segment lost 5 bases, leaving 11 bases of the junction unmatched. CDR3 sequence (DNA): TGTGCCAGCAGCCCTGATGGACTAGCGGGAGCGGCGTACGAGCAGTACTTC. Translated, it gives CASSPDGLAGAAYEQYF.

The V gene is TRBV2, the J gene TRBJ2-7, with TRBD1 matching 12 bases. The CDR3 loop spans 13 amino acids. Germline CDR1 reads SNHLY; CDR2 reads FYNNEI. The junction had 2 bases not matched to a gene; V was cut back by 6 bases and J by 5 bases. In nucleotides, the CDR3 is TGTGCCAGCAGGGGACAGGGGGCCCACGAGCAGTACTTC. This sequence encodes CASRGQGAHEQYF. The full variable domain, with the rest looked up from reference TRBV2 and TRBJ2-7, is EPEVTQTPSHQVTQMGQEVILRCVPISNHLYFYWYRQILGQKVEFLVSFYNNEISEKSEIFDDQFSVERPDGSNFTLKIRSTKLEDSAMYFCASRGQGAHEQYFGPGTRLTVT.

The rearrangement uses TRBV12-3 or TRBV12-4 and TRBJ1-1, with 7 bases that match TRBD1. With V trimmed by 3 bases and J by 4 bases, 2 bases remained unmatched. CDR3 length equals 13 residues. The CDR3 DNA is TGTGCCAGCAGTTTGGCAGGGGGCACTGAAGCTTTCTTT. This translates into CASSLAGGTEAFF.

The sample holds a few counts of this clone. The chain employs TRBV2 and TRBJ1-5; D is possibly TRBD1 (5 bases). The germline gives CDR1 SNHLY, CDR2 FYNNEI. Trimming removed 3 bases from V and 2 bases from J, with 11 bases in between. The CDR3 totals 15 residues. The CDR3 bases are TGTGCCAGCAGTGAGGGCAGGGCGGGCAATCAGCCCCAGCATTTT. It translates to CASSEGRAGNQPQHF.

The chain joins TRBV7-8 to TRBJ1-1, with D perhaps TRBD1 (6 bases). V was trimmed by 3 bases and J by 8 bases, leaving 13 bases between them. The CDR3 runs 13 residues. The germline gives CDR1 SGHVS, CDR2 FQNEAQ. The CDR3 reads CASSLLFGTEAFF. In nucleotides, the CDR3 is TGTGCCAGCAGCTTGCTTTTCGGGACAGAAGCTTTCTTT.

The chain has TRBV1 and TRBJ1-2; TRBD1 is the table's D call, not checked against the DNA. TRBV1 has pseudogene status. The CDR3 spans 15 residues. CDR3 in DNA: TGCACCAGCAGCCAAGAAACAGGGAGAAACTATGGCTACACCTTC. Residues: CTSSQETGRNYGYTF.

This chain's CDR3 is CASSAGPNQPQHF. DNA for the CDR3: TGCGCCAGCAGTGCAGGGCCTAATCAGCCCCAGCATTTT. This chain joins TRBV5-1 and TRBJ1-5; D is possibly TRBD1 (5 bases). V was trimmed by 5 bases and J by 4 bases, leaving 10 bases between them. Per germline, CDR1 SGHRS and CDR2 YFSETQ. The CDR3 loop spans 13 amino acids.

This rearrangement joins TRBV5-1 to TRBJ2-5; 11 nucleotides line up with TRBD1. Germline values: CDR1 SGHRS, CDR2 YFSETQ. This CDR3 contains 13 residues. Germline trimming cut 4 bases from V and 5 bases from J; bases unmatched to any gene: 1. CDR3 DNA sequence: TGCGCCAGCAGCCGGGACAGGGGGGAGACCCAGTACTTC. This sequence encodes CASSRDRGETQYF. Variable domain in full (rest from reference TRBV5-1 and TRBJ2-5): KAGVTQTPRYLIKTRGQQVTLSCSPISGHRSVSWYQQTPGQGLQFLFEYFSETQRNKGNFPGRFSGRQFSNSRSEMNVSTLELGDSALYLCASSRDRGETQYFGPGTRLLVL.

This chain joins TRBV27 and TRBJ1-5, with TRBD1 as a possible D gene (5 bases). V was shortened by 4 bases and J by 4 bases, with 20 bases between the two germline ends. CDR1 is MNHEY and CDR2 is SMNVEV in the germline V gene (reference sequence). The CDR3 totals 17 residues. The chain's CDR3 is CASSSTTRDSGNQPQHF. The CDR3 region has the DNA TGTGCCAGCAGTTCGACAACCCGGGACTCGGGTAATCAGCCCCAGCATTTT.

The chain has TRBV5-1 and TRBJ2-3; D gene uncertain. V was clipped by 0 bases and J by 4 bases, with 9 bases between them. In germline, CDR1 is SGHRS, CDR2 YFSETQ. The CDR3 contains 14 residues. CDR3 nucleotides: TGCGCCAGCAGCTTGGTGGAGTCATCAGATACGCAGTATTTT. Protein product: CASSLVESSDTQYF.

The V call is TRBV5-6, the J call TRBJ2-5; D unclear. Trimming shortened V by 0 bases and J by 4 bases, and 7 bases separated the two germline ends. CDR3 length equals 13 residues. The germline V gene has CDR1 SGHDT and CDR2 YYEEEE. The DNA for the CDR3 is TGTGCCAGCAGCTTGGGCCGGTTAGAGACCCAGTACTTC. This sequence encodes CASSLGRLETQYF.

This chain uses TRBV6-2 or TRBV6-3 with TRBJ1-5; D call uncertain. The CDR3 runs 12 residues. Trimming shortened V by 2 bases and J by 6 bases, and 5 bases separated the two germline ends. CDR1 and CDR2 (germline): MNHEY, SVGEGT. The CDR3 loop reads CASSYRSQPQHF. CDR3 in DNA: TGTGCCAGCAGTTACAGGAGTCAGCCCCAGCATTTT.

This clone has only one observation. This chain connects TRBV13 to TRBJ1-2, with D possibly TRBD1 on 5 matching bases. The CDR3 runs to 13 residues. The V and J ends lost 5 bases and 4 bases respectively, with 11 bases between them. The germline V gene encodes CDR1 PRHDT and CDR2 FYEKMQ (reference sequence). For the CDR3, the DNA is TGTGCCAGCAGCCGTGACAGAAGCTATGGCTACACCTTC. This gives the protein CASSRDRSYGYTF. The full variable domain, in which reference TRBV13 and TRBJ1-2 provide the parts outside the CDR3, is AAGVIQSPRHLIKEKRETATLKCYPIPRHDTVYWYQQGPGQDPQFLISFYEKMQSDKGSIPDRFSAQQFSDYHSELNMSSLELGDSALYFCASSRDRSYGYTFGSGTRLTVV.

The genes are TRBV30 and TRBJ2-1, with TRBD2 identical over 9 bases. The CDR3 covers 15 residues. Germline V CDR1 and CDR2: GTSNPN, SVGIG (reference sequence). Unmatched junction bases numbered 5, after V lost 0 bases and J lost 5 bases. The DNA for the CDR3 is TGTGCCTGGAGTGTACGACTAGCGGACGACAATGAGCAGTTCTTC. Translated: CAWSVRLADDNEQFF.

The chain combines TRBV3-1 (or the pseudogene TRBV3-2) with TRBJ2-5; 7 bases are a match to TRBD2. Losses at the gene ends were 4 bases for V and 1 base for J; bases not matched to a gene: 3. This CDR3 contains 14 residues. Per germline, CDR1 LGHDT and CDR2 YNNKEL (reference sequence). The CDR3 region is CASSPSGIQETQYF. As DNA, the CDR3 is TGTGCCAGCAGCCCTAGCGGAATCCAAGAGACCCAGTACTTC.

The V and J genes are TRBV5-4 and TRBJ2-5; maybe TRBD1 (5 bases). V gave up 0 bases and J gave up 1 base, with 7 bases separating them. CDR1 is SGHNT and CDR2 is YYREEE in the germline V gene (reference sequence). The CDR3 spans 14 residues. CDR3 protein: CASSLATVQETQYF. CDR3 DNA sequence: TGTGCCAGCAGCTTGGCGACAGTCCAAGAGACCCAGTACTTC. The whole variable domain, filled in from reference TRBV5-4 and TRBJ2-5, reads ETGVTQSPTHLIKTRGQQVTLRCSSQSGHNTVSWYQQALGQGPQFIFQYYREEENGRGNFPPRFSGLQFPNYSSELNVNALELDDSALYLCASSLATVQETQYFGPGTRLLVL.

The chain recombines TRBV12-3 or TRBV12-4 with TRBJ1-1, with D hard to call. Trimming cost V 2 bases and J 5 bases, with 9 bases left between them. The CDR3 is 13 amino acids. The CDR3 sequence is CASSLIRRTEAFF. The CDR3 bases are TGTGCCAGCAGTTTAATTCGGAGGACTGAAGCTTTCTTT.